The 24 T cell receptor beta chains given below trace back to one sample, sequenced in a study of blood T cell repertoires in COVID-19 (dated by TCRdb to the early 2020s). Libraries were made using the immunoSEQ multiplex PCR assay. In its TCRdb copy, this immuneACCESS table keeps in-frame sequences only and misses some clones. Where compared with another copy, unresolved V genes explain less than half of these, and the others have no known cause. Recorded for this sample are approximately 100,000 clones; roughly 90% of them occurred a single time. The top ten hold approximately 19% of the sample. The source material was peripheral blood. The receptors were sampled from a human donor with acute or convalescent COVID-19. The donor label of this sample is uncertain.

This chain joins TRBV28 and TRBJ1-2, with D unresolved. There are 14 residues in the CDR3. Per germline, CDR1 MDHEN and CDR2 SYDVKM. The V end was cut by 1 base, the J end by 4 bases, with 10 bases between. Written as DNA, the CDR3 is TGTGCCAGCAGTTTATTTAGTCGGGTCTATGGCTACACCTTC. Residues: CASSLFSRVYGYTF.

The chain carries TRBV24-1 and TRBJ2-1; D perhaps matches TRBD1 (6 bases). V lost 0 bases, J lost 10 bases, and 15 bases lay in between. CDR3 size: 15 residues. Germline-derived CDR1 and CDR2 are KGHDR and SFDVKD. CDR3 in DNA: TGTGCCACCAGTGATTTGAGTGGGGGTGGGACAGAGCAGTTCTTC. As protein: CATSDLSGGGTEQFF.

The chain uses TRBV27 and TRBJ2-3; 10 bases line up with TRBD2. J was trimmed by 5 bases and V by 5 bases; bases with no gene match: 10. Germline-derived CDR1 and CDR2 are MNHEY and SMNVEV (reference sequence). The CDR3 covers 16 residues. This CDR3 reads CASSVASGSQIDTQYF. The CDR3 DNA reads as TGTGCCAGCAGTGTGGCTAGCGGGAGCCAGATAGATACGCAGTATTTT.

The chain employs TRBV14 and TRBJ2-1; 11 nucleotides align to TRBD2. Germline CDR1 and CDR2: SGHDN and FVKESK. CDR3 size: 17 residues. The V segment lost 6 bases and the J segment 4 bases; nucleotides outside the gene matches: 11. The DNA for the CDR3 is TGTGCCAGCAGATCTAGCGGGGGGACCGTGCGTTACAATGAGCAGTTCTTC. It translates to CASRSSGGTVRYNEQFF.

The V gene is TRBV7-3, the J gene TRBJ2-7, with a tentative D call TRBD2 (5 bases). The V gene lost 0 bases and the J gene lost 5 bases, with 11 bases spanning the gap. CDR1 is SGHTA and CDR2 is FQGTGA in the germline V gene. This CDR3 contains 14 residues. DNA of the CDR3: TGTGCCAGCAGCTTAACAGGGAGAAGAGACGAGCAGTACTTC. This gives the protein CASSLTGRRDEQYF.

This rearrangement joins TRBV4-3 to TRBJ2-7; 7 nucleotides align to TRBD1. This CDR3 comprises 15 residues. V shed 6 bases, J shed 2 bases, and the junction held 10 bases outside the gene matches. Per germline, CDR1 LGHNA and CDR2 YSLEER. CDR3 nucleotide sequence: TGCGCCAGCAGTCGACAGGGAAGAGGAGCCTACGAGCAGTACTTC. It codes for CASSRQGRGAYEQYF.

The chain employs TRBV18 and TRBJ1-4; 9 bases map to TRBD1. After removal of 4 bases from V and 8 bases from J, the junction contained 5 bases not matched to a gene. CDR1 and CDR2 (germline): KGHSH, LQKENI. The CDR3 consists of 14 residues. For the CDR3, the DNA is TGTGCCAGCTCACGAGACAGGGGGAAAGAAAAACTGTTTTTT. Amino acids: CASSRDRGKEKLFF.

The V and J genes are TRBV6-9 and TRBJ1-2; tentatively, D is TRBD1 (5 bases). The length of the CDR3 is 15 residues. CDR1 MNHGY and CDR2 SVAAGI come from the germline V gene. V was pared by 3 bases and J by 5 bases, with 16 bases between. CDR3 sequence: CASSYEVDSPYGYTF. The CDR3 nucleotides are TGTGCCAGCAGTTACGAGGTCGACAGCCCTTATGGCTACACCTTC.

V usage is TRBV19 and J usage is TRBJ2-3; 12 nucleotides match TRBD2. V was clipped by 9 bases and J by 1 base; unmatched bases: 2. This CDR3 has 14 residues. Germline V CDR1 and CDR2: LNHDA, SQIVND (reference sequence). The CDR3 reads CASRLAGGTDTQYF. The DNA of the CDR3 is TGTGCCAGCCGACTAGCGGGAGGCACAGATACGCAGTATTTT. Combining the CDR3 with reference TRBV19 and TRBJ2-3 gives the whole variable domain DGGITQSPKYLFRKEGQNVTLSCEQNLNHDAMYWYRQDPGQGLRLIYYSQIVNDFQKGDIAEGYSVSREKKESFPLTVTSAQKNPTAFYLCASRLAGGTDTQYFGPGTRLTVL.

The sample holds one count of this clone. The chain recombines TRBV6-2 or TRBV6-3 with TRBJ1-2, with 8 bases lining up with TRBD1. Germline values: CDR1 MNHEY, CDR2 SVGEGT. This CDR3 comprises 15 residues. Trimming removed 5 bases from V and 8 bases from J; junction bases left unmatched: 13. The CDR3 DNA is TGTGCCAGCAGTACCGACAGGGGCCACCCAGAAGGCTACACCTTC. Translation gives CASSTDRGHPEGYTF.

V usage is TRBV3-1 (or the pseudogene TRBV3-2) and J usage is TRBJ2-1, with 13 bases identical to TRBD2. Germline CDR1 and CDR2: LGHDT and YNNKEL (reference sequence). The CDR3 extends over 12 amino acids. The V and J ends lost 1 base and 15 bases, in that order; junction bases with no gene match: 0. Written as DNA, the CDR3 is TGTGCCAGCAGCCAAGGGACTAGCGGGGGGTTCTTC. This sequence encodes CASSQGTSGGFF.

The chain is built from TRBV4-1 and TRBJ2-3; a possible D gene is TRBD2 (6 bases). The CDR3 is made up of 17 amino acids. CDR1 is MGHRA, CDR2 YSYEKL, per germline. Trimming stripped 2 bases from V and 0 bases from J, with 15 bases between. CDR3 in amino acids: CASSQRGWGESTDTQYF. The CDR3 nucleotides read TGCGCCAGCAGCCAAAGAGGCTGGGGGGAGAGCACAGATACGCAGTATTTT.

The rearrangement links TRBV28 to TRBJ2-1, with 8 bases matching TRBD2. Germline V lookup: CDR1 MDHEN, CDR2 SYDVKM. CDR3 length: 14 residues. With 8 bases clipped from V and 4 bases from J, the junction kept 7 bases outside the gene matches. The chain's CDR3 is CASGTSGAYNEQFF. CDR3 nucleotide sequence: TGTGCCAGCGGAACTAGCGGAGCATACAATGAGCAGTTCTTC.

The V and J genes are TRBV3-1 (or the pseudogene TRBV3-2) and TRBJ2-1; TRBD2 matches 11 bases. Per the germline V gene, CDR1 is LGHDT and CDR2 is YNNKEL (reference sequence). The CDR3 runs to 16 residues. V shed 2 bases, J shed 9 bases, and the junction held 9 bases outside the gene matches. The DNA for the CDR3 is TGTGCCAGCAGCCAATCTCTAGCGGGAGGTTTCGGTGAGCAGTTCTTC. This encodes CASSQSLAGGFGEQFF.

The chain combines TRBV28 with TRBJ1-2; D not certain. V lost 4 bases and J lost 4, with 10 bases in between. The CDR3 totals 13 residues. The V gene's germline CDR1 is MDHEN and CDR2 SYDVKM. CDR3 bases: TGTGCCAGCAGTTCCCCCACTTCCTATGGCTACACCTTC. Translating gives CASSSPTSYGYTF.

V usage is TRBV10-3 and J usage is TRBJ2-1, with 10 nucleotides matching TRBD2. CDR1 and CDR2 from the germline V gene are ENHRY and SYGVKD. The CDR3 is 16 residues long. With V trimmed by 4 bases and J by 3 bases, 6 bases remained unmatched. As DNA, the CDR3 is TGTGCCATCAGTGGCTTGACTAGCGGGTTCTACAATGAGCAGTTCTTC. It codes for CAISGLTSGFYNEQFF.

The V call is TRBV9, the J call TRBJ1-6; D possibly corresponds to TRBD1 (5 bases). With 3 bases removed from V and 7 bases from J, the gap between germline ends came to 8 bases. This CDR3 spans 13 amino acids. CDR1 and CDR2 (germline): SGDLS, YYNGEE. In DNA, the CDR3 is TGTGCCAGCAGCGAAGGGGTAAATTCACCCCTCCACTTT. Amino acid sequence: CASSEGVNSPLHF.

The CDR3 DNA reads TGTGCCAGCAGACCGGGACAGCATAGCAATCAGCCCCAGCATTTT. It is translated as CASRPGQHSNQPQHF. J is TRBJ1-5 and V is TRBV6-5; 7 nucleotides line up with TRBD1. Unmatched junction bases numbered 5, after V lost 6 bases and J lost 0 bases. The germline V gene encodes CDR1 MNHEY and CDR2 SVGAGI. The length of the CDR3 is 15 residues.

V is TRBV5-1 and J is TRBJ2-3; 7 nucleotides agree with TRBD1. Germline CDR1 and CDR2: SGHRS and YFSETQ. The V gene end was trimmed by 3 bases and the J gene end by 2 bases; junction bases not matched to a gene: 12. CDR3 length: 17 amino acids. CDR3: CASSWIRTGKNTDTQYF. The DNA of the CDR3 is TGCGCCAGCAGCTGGATACGGACAGGCAAAAACACAGATACGCAGTATTTT.

The gene calls are TRBV27 and TRBJ1-1, with 7 bases aligning to TRBD1. CDR1 is MNHEY, CDR2 SMNVEV, per germline (reference sequence). J lost 3 bases, V lost 5 bases, and 18 bases had no gene match. CDR3 size: 18 residues. The CDR3 is CASSPLLDRVPLYTEAFF. CDR3 sequence (DNA): TGTGCCAGCAGTCCCCTCCTTGACAGGGTCCCTTTGTACACTGAAGCTTTCTTT.

The table lists this clone with a count of one. The chain couples TRBV6-1 to TRBJ2-1, with D hard to call. Trimming took off 2 bases at V and 0 bases at J, with 11 bases between the two ends. This CDR3 spans 16 amino acids. The V gene's germline CDR1 is MNHNS and CDR2 SASEGT. CDR3 in amino acids: CASSEWAMSSYNEQFF. In DNA form, the CDR3 reads TGTGCCAGCAGTGAATGGGCGATGAGCTCCTACAATGAGCAGTTCTTC.

The rearrangement uses TRBV10-3 and TRBJ2-1, with 8 bases that match TRBD2. Per the germline V gene, CDR1 is ENHRY and CDR2 is SYGVKD. Germline trimming cut 10 bases from V and 8 bases from J; bases unmatched to any gene: 16. This CDR3 has 15 residues. The CDR3 DNA reads as TGTGCCACCTACACAACTAGCGCCGGGGGGGATGAGCAGTTCTTC. Protein product: CATYTTSAGGDEQFF.

In nucleotides, the CDR3 is TGTGCCAGCAGCTCTGTGGCGGGTAGCTCCTACGAGCAGTACTTC. Its translation: CASSSVAGSSYEQYF. The chain uses TRBV5-4 and TRBJ2-7; D is possibly TRBD2 (5 bases). Trimming took 3 bases from V and 0 from J, leaving 13 bases between them. CDR3 size: 15 residues. Germline CDR1 reads SGHNT; CDR2 reads YYREEE (reference sequence).

Comment on this clone: In the same sample, other DNA sequences code for this CDR3. The V call is TRBV13, the J call TRBJ2-2; D not resolved. CDR3 length equals 15 residues. V was trimmed by 6 bases and J by 5 bases, leaving 16 bases between them. Per the germline V gene, CDR1 is PRHDT and CDR2 is FYEKMQ (reference sequence). Here the CDR3 DNA reads TGTGCCAGCAGACGGTCTCAGGCTAATACCGGGGAGCTGTTTTTT. It yields the protein CASRRSQANTGELFF.